A few counts support the clone carrying this T cell receptor beta chain. Its target is unknown. The whole isolated RNA underwent reverse transcription, so sequencing captured expressed TCRB transcripts. TCRdb keeps only in-frame clones here, not all; method: immunoSEQ multiplex PCR. The table records 500,000 to 850,000 clones, around an eighth of them present only once. The sample comes from a study of beta chain features in type 1 diabetes. Study findings and constraints: There was a possibility that cDNA sequencing over-represented cells with high TCR expression. Among all four CD4+ subsets, Type 1 diabetes patients had TCRB CDR3s that were moderately but significantly shorter.

With V trimmed by 1 base and J by 6 bases, 4 bases remained unmatched. Germline V gene sequence: CDR1 SGDLS, CDR2 YYNGEE. This CDR3 contains 14 residues. By way of CD45RO/CCR7/CD25/CD127/CD95/CD27, the CD4+ regulatory, stem cell-like memory, central memory and naive cells were sorted. Sorting gave populations that all exceeded 95% purity. The sequence was collected from a man aged 18 to 30 with type 1 diabetes. Material for sequencing was naive CD4+ T cells from blood. The V gene is TRBV9, the J gene TRBJ1-5, with TRBD1 matching 7 bases. CDR3 coding DNA: TGTGCCAGCAGCGTACACAGGGGAGGTCAGCCCCAGCATTTT. Translated, it gives CASSVHRGGQPQHF. Drawing the rest from reference TRBV9 and TRBJ1-5, the complete variable domain is DSGVTQTPKHLITATGQRVTLRCSPRSGDLSVYWYQQSLDQGLQFLIQYYNGEERAKGNILERFSAQQFPDLHSELNLSSLELGDSALYFCASSVHRGGQPQHFGDGTRLSIL.